One and the same sample provided the 26 T cell receptor beta chains below, sequenced in a study of CD8 T cells in ankylosing spondylitis. These receptors lack a known antigen. MiXCR was run by TCRdb on the 5' RACE reads, yielding one entry per CDR3 protein. This sample has about 540,000 distinct CDR3 sequences, with 12% found just once. General study results and limits: A motif in TCR beta, a set of eight highly homologous variants, appeared characteristic of ankylosing spondylitis blood.

The sample taken for sequencing was blood, either unsorted or a sorted T cell fraction (not recorded which). The receptors here all came from a male donor with ankylosing spondylitis.

This clonotype appeared a few times. V usage is TRBV11-2 and J usage is TRBJ2-7; a possible D gene is TRBD1 (6 bases). Germline lookup yields CDR1 SGHAT and CDR2 FQNNGV. The ends were cut back, 5 bases at V and 7 bases at J, with 15 bases in the middle. This CDR3 spans 13 amino acids. CDR3 loop: CASSIDRSMEQYF. DNA of the CDR3: TGTGCCAGCAGCATTGACAGGTCTATGGAGCAGTACTTC.

This clonotype has just a few counts. This sequence joins TRBV12-3 or TRBV12-4 and TRBJ1-1; D unresolved. Trimming cost V 5 bases and J 1 base, with 14 bases left between them. The CDR3 is made up of 15 amino acids. The CDR3 region has the DNA TGTGCCAGCAGTCCCCTTCTGACGTGGAACACTGAAGCTTTCTTT. Translation: CASSPLLTWNTEAFF.

In this sample, this clonotype turned up a few times. The gene calls are TRBV30 and TRBJ1-3; perhaps TRBD1 as D (6 bases). Per germline, CDR1 GTSNPN and CDR2 SVGIG (reference sequence). Trimming took 2 bases from V and 4 from J, leaving 15 bases between them. The CDR3 runs to 15 residues. For the CDR3, the DNA is TGTGCCTGGAGTCGGGACACACCGGGGGGAAACACCATATATTTT. It yields the protein CAWSRDTPGGNTIYF.

To note about this clonotype: Being one base from a much bigger clone, this may be a read error. The chain recombines TRBV20-1 with TRBJ2-2; tentatively, D is TRBD1 or TRBD2 (5 bases each). This CDR3 is 15 amino acids long. CDR1 is DFQATT and CDR2 is SNEGSKA in the germline V gene (reference sequence). The CDR3 nucleotides are TGCAGTACTAGGGTTGGCAGGGCGAACACCGGGGAGCTGTTTTTT. As protein: CSTRVGRANTGELFF.

The chain couples TRBV7-2 to TRBJ2-1, with no clear D. V lost 5 bases to trimming and J lost 8 bases, with 7 bases between them. From germline, CDR1 is SGHTA and CDR2 FQGNSA. The CDR3 is made up of 11 amino acids. The chain's CDR3 is CASSPVDEQFF. CDR3 DNA: TGTGCCAGCAGCCCCGTAGATGAGCAGTTCTTC.

This chain joins TRBV19 and TRBJ2-3, with D perhaps TRBD2 (6 bases). Germline lookup yields CDR1 LNHDA and CDR2 SQIVND (reference sequence). The CDR3 has 15 residues. V lost 5 bases to trimming and J lost 2 bases, with 14 bases between them. CDR3 loop: CASSPWGGATDTQYF. DNA for the CDR3: TGTGCCAGTAGTCCCTGGGGAGGCGCCACAGATACGCAGTATTTT.

This chain connects TRBV7-9 to TRBJ2-2; 9 nucleotides line up with TRBD2. Germline-derived CDR1 and CDR2 are SEHNR and FQNEAQ (reference sequence). CDR3 size: 15 residues. Trimming removed 4 bases from V and 8 bases from J; junction bases left unmatched: 8. The CDR3 DNA sequence: TGTGCCAGCAGCTCAACGGGACTAGCAACAGGGGAGCTGTTTTTT. Its protein product is CASSSTGLATGELFF.

This clonotype showed up just a few times. CDR3 sequence: CSARRASGIDEQYF. DNA for the CDR3: TGCAGTGCCAGGAGGGCTAGCGGGATTGACGAGCAGTACTTC. The gene calls are TRBV20-1 and TRBJ2-7; TRBD2 aligns across 9 bases. This CDR3 spans 14 amino acids. J lost 5 bases, V lost 6 bases, and 11 bases had no gene match. CDR1 is DFQATT and CDR2 is SNEGSKA in the germline V gene (reference sequence).

The chain recombines TRBV12-3 or TRBV12-4 with TRBJ1-2; tentatively, D is TRBD1 (6 bases). V shed 6 bases and J shed 8 bases, with 16 bases lying between them. CDR3 length equals 13 residues. CDR3 nucleotide sequence: TGTGCCAGCAGCCCCCCCGGGGGGCAAGGCTACACCTTC. Its translation: CASSPPGGQGYTF.

The rearrangement uses TRBV20-1 and TRBJ2-1; TRBD1 is a possible D gene (5 bases). Trimming took 6 bases from V and 5 from J, leaving 11 bases between them. The CDR3 totals 12 residues. Germline lookup yields CDR1 DFQATT and CDR2 SNEGSKA (reference sequence). CDR3 region: CSATRDHNEQFF. CDR3 in DNA: TGCAGTGCCACCAGGGATCACAATGAGCAGTTCTTC.

Only a few counts were recorded for this clonotype. The chain employs TRBV11-1 and TRBJ2-1, with 10 bases fitting TRBD2. Trimming removed 5 bases from V and 0 bases from J; junction bases left unmatched: 13. The V gene's germline CDR1 is SGHAT and CDR2 FQDESV (reference sequence). The CDR3 runs 19 residues. The CDR3 DNA follows: TGTGCCAGCAGCGCGTCTAGCGGGAGCTACCTAAGCTCCTACAATGAGCAGTTCTTC. The encoded protein is CASSASSGSYLSSYNEQFF.

The V and J genes are TRBV3-1 and TRBJ1-1; D ambiguous. Germline assignment: CDR1 LGHDT and CDR2 YNNKEL (reference sequence). This CDR3 has 13 residues. V was shortened by 2 bases and J by 4 bases, with 8 bases between the two germline ends. The CDR3 DNA sequence: TGTGCCAGCAGCCAACCCCCGGGCACTGAAGCTTTCTTT. It specifies CASSQPPGTEAFF.

The rearrangement links TRBV6-1 to TRBJ2-4; 7 bases match TRBD2. The V gene's germline CDR1 is MNHNS and CDR2 SASEGT. The CDR3 totals 14 residues. Losses at the gene ends were 6 bases for V and 7 bases for J; bases not matched to a gene: 9. For the CDR3, the DNA is TGTGCCAGCAGCGCCCGGGGGAGGGAGAACATTCAGTACTTC. This gives the protein CASSARGRENIQYF.

This clonotype was detected many times. V usage is TRBV5-5 and J usage is TRBJ1-3; D is perhaps TRBD1 (5 bases). In germline, CDR1 is SGHKS, CDR2 YYEKEE (reference sequence). The CDR3 length is 15 residues. Trimming pared 4 bases from V and 0 bases from J, leaving 11 bases between. The CDR3 loop reads CASSPTGLSGNTIYF. The CDR3 nucleotides are TGTGCCAGCAGCCCGACGGGGCTCTCTGGAAACACCATATATTTT.

V usage is TRBV29-1 and J usage is TRBJ2-2; 11 bases agree with TRBD1. There are 13 residues in the CDR3. The V gene end was trimmed by 7 bases and the J gene end by 6 bases; junction bases not matched to a gene: 4. Per germline, CDR1 SQVTM and CDR2 ANQGSEA. CDR3 region: CSAWTGGSGELFF. The DNA of the CDR3 is TGCAGCGCATGGACAGGGGGCTCCGGGGAGCTGTTTTTT.

The sample holds a few counts of this clonotype. V usage is TRBV3-1 and J usage is TRBJ2-1; 8 bases are a match to TRBD2. The CDR3 totals 15 residues. The V gene end was trimmed by 4 bases and the J gene end by 3 bases; junction bases not matched to a gene: 5. CDR1 and CDR2 from the germline V gene are LGHDT and YNNKEL (reference sequence). The CDR3 protein is CASSLSGIIYNEQFF. CDR3 DNA sequence: TGTGCCAGCAGCCTTAGCGGGATAATCTACAATGAGCAGTTCTTC.

This clonotype showed up just a few times. This chain uses TRBV7-9 with TRBJ1-5; D call uncertain. The V end was cut by 1 base, the J end by 7 bases, with 5 bases between. The CDR3 extends over 12 amino acids. Germline V gene sequence: CDR1 SEHNR, CDR2 FQNEAQ (reference sequence). DNA for the CDR3: TGTGCCAGCAGCTTAGGCCAGCAGCCCCAGCATTTT. Translated: CASSLGQQPQHF.

This clonotype occurred many times. V and J are TRBV3-1 and TRBJ2-5, with 10 bases aligning to TRBD2. The CDR3 totals 17 residues. The germline gives CDR1 LGHDT, CDR2 YNNKEL (reference sequence). Trimming removed 4 bases from V and 5 bases from J; junction bases left unmatched: 13. The CDR3 nucleotides are TGTGCCAGCAGCCCACGAGGATTAGCGGGAGGTGGGGAGACCCAGTACTTC. Protein product: CASSPRGLAGGGETQYF.

The chain employs TRBV4-2 and TRBJ2-2; TRBD1 matches at 10 bases. Germline V lookup: CDR1 LGHNA, CDR2 YNFKEQ. V lost 3 bases, J lost 5 bases, and 6 bases stayed unmatched. There are 16 residues in the CDR3. CDR3 coding DNA: TGTGCCAGCAGCCAGCCGGGACAGGGGAAGACCGGGGAGCTGTTTTTT. This sequence encodes CASSQPGQGKTGELFF.

At least ten counts were recorded for this clonotype. V is TRBV20-1 and J is TRBJ2-5; TRBD1 matches 7 bases. Germline V gives CDR1 DFQATT, CDR2 SNEGSKA (reference sequence). Losses at the gene ends were 0 bases for V and 6 bases for J; bases not matched to a gene: 4. The CDR3 is made up of 13 amino acids. The CDR3: CSARDEGAKTQYF. The CDR3 nucleotides are TGCAGTGCTAGAGATGAGGGGGCAAAGACCCAGTACTTC.

The V call is TRBV18, the J call TRBJ2-1, with D possibly TRBD2 on 5 matching bases. The V gene lost 0 bases and the J gene lost 5 bases, with 8 bases spanning the gap. Germline CDR1 KGHSH, CDR2 LQKENI. This CDR3 contains 14 residues. The CDR3, as DNA: TGTGCCAGCTCACCACCGGACGGGAACAATGAGCAGTTCTTC. This gives the protein CASSPPDGNNEQFF.

The V gene is TRBV28, the J gene TRBJ2-7, with D uncertain. This CDR3 is 11 amino acids long. Per the germline V gene, CDR1 is MDHEN and CDR2 is SYDVKM. V was shortened by 5 bases and J by 7 bases, with 9 bases between the two germline ends. The CDR3 DNA sequence: TGTGCCAGCAGTCCGAGGAAAGAGCAGTACTTC. Protein product: CASSPRKEQYF.

This clonotype turned up a few times. The chain uses TRBV10-2 and TRBJ2-4; D is ambiguous. The V end lost 6 bases, the J end lost 6 bases, and 18 bases lay between the germline ends. The germline gives CDR1 WSHSY, CDR2 SAAADI. The length of the CDR3 is 15 residues. In DNA form, the CDR3 reads TGCGCCAGCAGAGAACCGGGCCCCTCGGGAAACATTCAGTACTTC. Protein product: CASREPGPSGNIQYF.

The J gene is TRBJ2-1, the V gene TRBV28; D is unclear. This CDR3 has 12 residues. With 1 base removed from V and 8 bases from J, the gap between germline ends came to 6 bases. The germline V gene has CDR1 MDHEN and CDR2 SYDVKM. The CDR3 sequence is CASSLSFDEQFF. CDR3 DNA sequence: TGTGCCAGCAGTTTATCGTTCGATGAGCAGTTCTTC.

This clonotype was seen only once. Mismatch with germline at one junction end may stem from a read error. The V call is TRBV7-2, the J call TRBJ1-2; D is unclear. The CDR3 has 14 amino acids. Germline assignment: CDR1 SGHTA and CDR2 FQGNSA. The chain's CDR3 is CSSSLLRGNYGYTF. The CDR3 region has the DNA TGTTCCAGCAGCCTACTTCGAGGGAACTATGGCTACACCTTC.

This clonotype was seen a handful of times. The chain has TRBV12-3 or TRBV12-4 and TRBJ1-1; no firm D call. Trimming pared 7 bases from V and 4 bases from J, leaving 13 bases between. The CDR3 runs 13 residues. The CDR3 is CASNWGPGTEAFF. The CDR3 DNA is TGTGCCAGCAACTGGGGTCCGGGCACTGAAGCTTTCTTT.